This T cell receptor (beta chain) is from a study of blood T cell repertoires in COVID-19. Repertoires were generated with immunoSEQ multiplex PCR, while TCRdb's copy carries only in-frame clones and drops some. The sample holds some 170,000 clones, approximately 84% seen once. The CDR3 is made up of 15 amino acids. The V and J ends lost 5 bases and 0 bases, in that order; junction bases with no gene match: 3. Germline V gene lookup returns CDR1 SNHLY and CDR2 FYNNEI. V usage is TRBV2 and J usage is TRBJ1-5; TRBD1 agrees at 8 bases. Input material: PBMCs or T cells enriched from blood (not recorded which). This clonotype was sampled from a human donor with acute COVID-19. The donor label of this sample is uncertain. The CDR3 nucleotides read TGTGCCAGCAGTCACGACAGGGGTAGCAATCAGCCCCAGCATTTT. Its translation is CASSHDRGSNQPQHF.